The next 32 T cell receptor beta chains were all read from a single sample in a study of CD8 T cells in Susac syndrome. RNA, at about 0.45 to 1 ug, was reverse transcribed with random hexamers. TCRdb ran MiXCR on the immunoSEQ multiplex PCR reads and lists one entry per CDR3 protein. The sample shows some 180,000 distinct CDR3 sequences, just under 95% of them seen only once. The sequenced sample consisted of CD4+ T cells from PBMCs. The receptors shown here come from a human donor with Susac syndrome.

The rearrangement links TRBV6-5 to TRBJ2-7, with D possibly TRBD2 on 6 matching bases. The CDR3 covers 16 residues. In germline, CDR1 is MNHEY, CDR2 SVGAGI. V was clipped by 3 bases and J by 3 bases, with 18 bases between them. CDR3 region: CASSYWRDPSNYEQYF. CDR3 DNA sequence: TGTGCCAGCAGTTATTGGCGGGACCCCTCGAACTACGAGCAGTACTTC.

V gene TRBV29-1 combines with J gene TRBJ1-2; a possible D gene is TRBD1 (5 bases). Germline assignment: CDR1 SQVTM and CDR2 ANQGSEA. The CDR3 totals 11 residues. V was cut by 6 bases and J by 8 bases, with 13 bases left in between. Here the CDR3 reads CSVTDQGGYTF. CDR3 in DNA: TGCAGCGTCACAGACCAGGGAGGCTACACCTTC.

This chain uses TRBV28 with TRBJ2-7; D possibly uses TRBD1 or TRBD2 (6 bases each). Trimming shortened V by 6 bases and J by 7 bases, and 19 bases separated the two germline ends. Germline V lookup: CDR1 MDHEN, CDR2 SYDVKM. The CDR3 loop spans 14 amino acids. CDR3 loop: CASSPGAMGGEQYF. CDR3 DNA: TGTGCCAGCAGCCCGGGGGCCATGGGTGGGGAGCAGTACTTC.

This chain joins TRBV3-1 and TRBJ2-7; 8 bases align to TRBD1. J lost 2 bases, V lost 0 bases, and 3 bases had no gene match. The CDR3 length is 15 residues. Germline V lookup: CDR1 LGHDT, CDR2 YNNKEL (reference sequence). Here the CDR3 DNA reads TGTGCCAGCAGCCAAGAGGGACAGGCCACCTACGAGCAGTACTTC. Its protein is CASSQEGQATYEQYF.

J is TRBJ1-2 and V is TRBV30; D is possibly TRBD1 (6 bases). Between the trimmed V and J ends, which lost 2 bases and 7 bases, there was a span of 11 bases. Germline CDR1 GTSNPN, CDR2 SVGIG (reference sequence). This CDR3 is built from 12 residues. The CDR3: CAWSPNRAGYTF. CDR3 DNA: TGTGCCTGGAGTCCAAACAGGGCTGGCTACACCTTC.

The CDR3 reads CASRTSGTGLIEQYF. DNA for the CDR3: TGTGCCAGTAGGACTTCCGGGACAGGGTTAATCGAGCAGTACTTC. The chain recombines TRBV19 with TRBJ2-7; 9 bases line up with TRBD1. Germline V gene data show CDR1 as LNHDA and CDR2 as SQIVND (reference sequence). This CDR3 contains 15 residues. V lost 6 bases to trimming and J lost 6 bases; unmatched junction nucleotides: 12.

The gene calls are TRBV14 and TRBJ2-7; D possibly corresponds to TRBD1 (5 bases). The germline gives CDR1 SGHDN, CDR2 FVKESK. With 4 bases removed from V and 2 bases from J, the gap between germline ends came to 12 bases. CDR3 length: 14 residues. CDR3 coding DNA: TGTGCCAGCAGCCCGCGGACATTGGCCTACGAGCAGTACTTC. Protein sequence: CASSPRTLAYEQYF.

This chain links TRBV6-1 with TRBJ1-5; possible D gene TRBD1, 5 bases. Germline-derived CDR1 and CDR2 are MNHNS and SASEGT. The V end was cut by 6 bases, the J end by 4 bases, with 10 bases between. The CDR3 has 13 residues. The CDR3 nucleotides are TGTGCCAGCAGATGGACAAATAATCAGCCCCAGCATTTT. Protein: CASRWTNNQPQHF.

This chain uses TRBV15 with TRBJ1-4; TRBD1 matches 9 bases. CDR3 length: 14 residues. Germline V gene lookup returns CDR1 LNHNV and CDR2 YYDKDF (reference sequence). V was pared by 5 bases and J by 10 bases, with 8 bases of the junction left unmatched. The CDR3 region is CATSPGQGIGKLFF. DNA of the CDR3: TGTGCCACCAGCCCGGGACAGGGAATCGGAAAACTGTTTTTT.

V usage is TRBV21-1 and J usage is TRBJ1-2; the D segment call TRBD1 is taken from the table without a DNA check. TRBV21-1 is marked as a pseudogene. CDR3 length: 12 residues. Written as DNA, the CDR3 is TGTGCCAGCAGACAGGGGGTGGGAGGCTACACCTTC. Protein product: CASRQGVGGYTF.

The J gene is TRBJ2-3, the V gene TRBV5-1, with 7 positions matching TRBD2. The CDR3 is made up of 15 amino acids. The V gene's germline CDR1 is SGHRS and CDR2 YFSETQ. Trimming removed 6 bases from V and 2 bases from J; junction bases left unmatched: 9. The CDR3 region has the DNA TGCGCCAGCAAGTTAGCGGGCTTGATCACAGATACGCAGTATTTT. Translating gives CASKLAGLITDTQYF.

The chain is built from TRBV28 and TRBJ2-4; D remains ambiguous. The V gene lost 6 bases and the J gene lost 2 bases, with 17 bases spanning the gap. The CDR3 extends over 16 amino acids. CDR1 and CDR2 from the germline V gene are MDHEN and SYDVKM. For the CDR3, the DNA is TGTGCCAGCAGCCTAGTTGGAGCGTCAACCAAAAACATTCAGTACTTC. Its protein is CASSLVGASTKNIQYF.

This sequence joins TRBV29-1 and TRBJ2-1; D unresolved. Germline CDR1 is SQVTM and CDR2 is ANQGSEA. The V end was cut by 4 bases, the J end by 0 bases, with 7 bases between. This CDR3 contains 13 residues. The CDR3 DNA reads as TGCAGCGTTGGCAGTGCCTCCTACAATGAGCAGTTCTTC. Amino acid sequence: CSVGSASYNEQFF.

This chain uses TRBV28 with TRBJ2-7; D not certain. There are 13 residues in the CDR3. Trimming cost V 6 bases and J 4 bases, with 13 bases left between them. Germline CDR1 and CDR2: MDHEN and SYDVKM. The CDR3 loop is CASSPRVGYEQYF. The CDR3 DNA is TGTGCCAGCAGCCCTCGGGTAGGTTACGAGCAGTACTTC. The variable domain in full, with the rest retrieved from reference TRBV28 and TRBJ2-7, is DVKVTQSSRYLVKRTGEKVFLECVQDMDHENMFWYRQDPGLGLRLIYFSYDVKMKEKGDIPEGYSVSREKKERFSLILESASTNQTSMYLCASSPRVGYEQYFGPGTRLTVT.

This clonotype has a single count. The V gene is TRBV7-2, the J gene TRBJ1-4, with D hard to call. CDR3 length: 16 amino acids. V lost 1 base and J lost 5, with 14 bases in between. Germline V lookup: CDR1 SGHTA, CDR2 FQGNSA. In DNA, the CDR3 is TGTGCCAGCAGCTTAGTCCCGGCAGACCAGAATGAAAAACTGTTTTTT. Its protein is CASSLVPADQNEKLFF. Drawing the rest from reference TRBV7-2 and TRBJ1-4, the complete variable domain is GAGVSQSPSNKVTEKGKDVELRCDPISGHTALYWYRQSLGQGLEFLIYFQGNSAPDKSGLPSDRFSAERTGGSVSTLTIQRTQQEDSAVYLCASSLVPADQNEKLFFGSGTQLSVL.

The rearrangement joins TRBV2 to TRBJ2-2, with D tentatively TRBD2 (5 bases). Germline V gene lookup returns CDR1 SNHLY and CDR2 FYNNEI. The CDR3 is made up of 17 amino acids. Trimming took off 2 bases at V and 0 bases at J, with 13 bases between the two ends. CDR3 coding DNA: TGTGCCAGCAGTGAAAAAGGCCTAGCCACGAACACCGGGGAGCTGTTTTTT. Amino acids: CASSEKGLATNTGELFF.

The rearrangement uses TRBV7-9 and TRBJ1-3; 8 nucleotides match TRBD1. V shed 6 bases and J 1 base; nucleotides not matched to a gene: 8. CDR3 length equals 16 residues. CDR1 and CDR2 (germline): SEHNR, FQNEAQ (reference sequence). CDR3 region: CASSLTNRGSGNTIYF. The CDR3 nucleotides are TGTGCCAGCAGTCTAACGAACAGGGGGTCTGGAAACACCATATATTTT. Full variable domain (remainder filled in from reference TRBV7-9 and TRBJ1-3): DTGVSQNPRHKITKRGQNVTFRCDPISEHNRLYWYRQTLGQGPEFLTYFQNEAQLEKSRLLSDRFSAERPKGSFSTLEIQRTEQGDSAMYLCASSLTNRGSGNTIYFGEGSWLTVV.

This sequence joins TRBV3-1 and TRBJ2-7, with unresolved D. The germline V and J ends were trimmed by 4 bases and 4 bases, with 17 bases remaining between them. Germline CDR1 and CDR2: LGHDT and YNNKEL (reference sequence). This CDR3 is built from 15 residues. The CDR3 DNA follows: TGTGCCAGCAGCCCTCTGACGACTGTAGGGTACGAGCAGTACTTC. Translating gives CASSPLTTVGYEQYF.

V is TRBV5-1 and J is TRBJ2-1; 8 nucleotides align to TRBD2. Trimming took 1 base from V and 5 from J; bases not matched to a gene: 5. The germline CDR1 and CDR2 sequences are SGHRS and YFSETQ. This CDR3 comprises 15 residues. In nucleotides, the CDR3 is TGCGCCAGCAGCTTGACTAGCGGACCCGACAATGAGCAGTTCTTC. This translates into CASSLTSGPDNEQFF.

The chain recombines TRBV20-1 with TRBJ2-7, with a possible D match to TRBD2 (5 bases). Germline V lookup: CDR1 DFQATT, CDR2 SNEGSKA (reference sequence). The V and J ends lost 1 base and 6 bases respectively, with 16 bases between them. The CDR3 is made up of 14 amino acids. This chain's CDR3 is CSARGTLIRSEQYF. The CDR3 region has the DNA TGCAGTGCTAGAGGGACTCTGATTCGTAGCGAGCAGTACTTC.

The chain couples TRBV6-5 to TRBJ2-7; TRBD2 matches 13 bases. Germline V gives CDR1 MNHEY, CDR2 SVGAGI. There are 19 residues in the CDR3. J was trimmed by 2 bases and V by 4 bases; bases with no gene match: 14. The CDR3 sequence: CASSSPRTSGRTNPYEQYF. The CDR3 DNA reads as TGTGCCAGCAGTTCTCCGAGGACTAGCGGGAGAACCAACCCCTACGAGCAGTACTTC.

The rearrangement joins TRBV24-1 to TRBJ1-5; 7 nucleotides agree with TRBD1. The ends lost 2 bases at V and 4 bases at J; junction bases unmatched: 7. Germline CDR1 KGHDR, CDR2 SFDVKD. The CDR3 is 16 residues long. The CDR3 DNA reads TGTGCCACCAGTGATTCCGACAGGGCTCCTAATCAGCCCCAGCATTTT. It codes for CATSDSDRAPNQPQHF.

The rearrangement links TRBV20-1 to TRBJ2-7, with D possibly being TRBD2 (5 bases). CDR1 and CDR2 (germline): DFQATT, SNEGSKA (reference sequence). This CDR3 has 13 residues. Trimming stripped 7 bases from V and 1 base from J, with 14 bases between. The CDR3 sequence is CSVSSAVSYEQYF. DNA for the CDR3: TGCAGTGTAAGTTCAGCGGTGTCCTACGAGCAGTACTTC.

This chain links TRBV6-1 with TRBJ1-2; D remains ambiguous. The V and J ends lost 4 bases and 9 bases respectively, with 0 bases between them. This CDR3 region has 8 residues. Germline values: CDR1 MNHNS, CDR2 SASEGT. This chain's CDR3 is CASSGYTF. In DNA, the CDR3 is TGTGCCAGCAGTGGCTACACCTTC.

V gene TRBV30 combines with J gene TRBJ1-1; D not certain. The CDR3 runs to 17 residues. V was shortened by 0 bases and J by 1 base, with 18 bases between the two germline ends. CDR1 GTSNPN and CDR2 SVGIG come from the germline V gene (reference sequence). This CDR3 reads CAWSVIFSGGSNTEAFF. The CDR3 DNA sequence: TGTGCCTGGAGTGTAATCTTTAGCGGAGGGTCGAACACTGAAGCTTTCTTT.

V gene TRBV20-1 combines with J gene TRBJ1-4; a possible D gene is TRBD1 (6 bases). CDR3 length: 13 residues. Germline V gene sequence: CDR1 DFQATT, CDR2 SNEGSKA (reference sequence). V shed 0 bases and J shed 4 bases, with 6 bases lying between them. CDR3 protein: CSAREGGNEKLFF. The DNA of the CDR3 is TGCAGTGCTAGAGAAGGGGGTAATGAAAAACTGTTTTTT.

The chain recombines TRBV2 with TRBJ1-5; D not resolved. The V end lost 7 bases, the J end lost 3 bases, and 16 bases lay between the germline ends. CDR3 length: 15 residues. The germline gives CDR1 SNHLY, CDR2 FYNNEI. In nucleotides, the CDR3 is TGTGCCAGCATGTACAGTCCGGGGTACAATCAGCCCCAGCATTTT. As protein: CASMYSPGYNQPQHF.

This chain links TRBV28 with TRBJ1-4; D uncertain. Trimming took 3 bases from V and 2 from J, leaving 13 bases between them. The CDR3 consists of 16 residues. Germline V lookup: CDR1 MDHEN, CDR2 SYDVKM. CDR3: CASSLIHGVTNEKLFF. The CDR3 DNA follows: TGTGCCAGCAGTTTGATCCATGGGGTGACTAATGAAAAACTGTTTTTT.

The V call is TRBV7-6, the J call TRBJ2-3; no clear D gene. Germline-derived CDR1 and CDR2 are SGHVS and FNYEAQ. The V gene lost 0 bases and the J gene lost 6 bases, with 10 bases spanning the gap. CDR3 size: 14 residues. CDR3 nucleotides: TGTGCCAGCAGCTTAGCCTTAGTGGGGGATACGCAGTATTTT. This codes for CASSLALVGDTQYF.

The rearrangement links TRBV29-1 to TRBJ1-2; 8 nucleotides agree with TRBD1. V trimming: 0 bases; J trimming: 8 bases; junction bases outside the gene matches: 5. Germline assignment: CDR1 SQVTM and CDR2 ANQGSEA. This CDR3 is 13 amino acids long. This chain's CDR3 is CSVEDPTGVGYTF. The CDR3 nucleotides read TGCAGCGTTGAAGATCCGACAGGGGTAGGCTACACCTTC.

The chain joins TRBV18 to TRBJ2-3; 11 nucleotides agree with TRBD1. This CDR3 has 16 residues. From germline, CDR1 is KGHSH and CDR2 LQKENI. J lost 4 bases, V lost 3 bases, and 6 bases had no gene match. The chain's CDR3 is CASSPPDRGRSDTQYF. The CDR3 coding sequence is TGTGCCAGCTCACCTCCGGACAGGGGGCGATCAGATACGCAGTATTTT.

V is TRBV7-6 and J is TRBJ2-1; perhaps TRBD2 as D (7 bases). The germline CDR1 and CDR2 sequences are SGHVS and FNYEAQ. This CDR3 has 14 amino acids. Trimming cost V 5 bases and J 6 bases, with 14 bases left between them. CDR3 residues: CASSGGARVNEQFF. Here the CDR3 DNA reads TGTGCCAGCAGCGGGGGGGCTAGGGTCAATGAGCAGTTCTTC.